This is a list of T cell receptor beta chains from one sample in a study of T-cell memory formation after mild COVID-19. TCRdb passed the 5' RACE reads through MiXCR, listing each CDR3 protein once. The data contain around 300,000 distinct CDR3 sequences, over 10% of them singletons. Sample: PBMCs or a T cell subset sorted from them (not recorded which). The source of these receptors is a man between 18 and 35 years old who had mild COVID-19 (a few samples of this study predate the infection). Cell type and time point are not known. Each CDR3 is given with its conserved first and last residue. Fields, in order: V gene, D gene, J gene, clone size, CDR3 DNA, CDR3 protein. D genes are given only for firm matches. Not every row has a clone size; where given, it reads once, few, many or a size class.

>TRBV5-1|TRBD1|TRBJ1-6|few
TGCGCCAGCAGCCCGAGGACAGGGACGGGTTCACCCCTCCACTTT
CASSPRTGTGSPLHF
>TRBV19|.|TRBJ1-1|.
TGTGCCAGCGGCACTGAAGCTTTCTTT
CASGTEAFF
>TRBV12-3/TRBV12-4|.|TRBJ2-3|few
TGTGCCAGCAGCCTTAAAAGGGCAGATACGCAGTATTTT
CASSLKRADTQYF
>TRBV5-1|.|TRBJ1-6|.
TGCGCCAGCAGCTTATGGACAGAAGATAATTCACCCCTCCACTTT
CASSLWTEDNSPLHF
>TRBV6-2/TRBV6-3|.|TRBJ1-5|few
TGTGCCAGCACCCGGGACACGGAAAATCAGCCCCAGCATTTT
CASTRDTENQPQHF
>TRBV19|.|TRBJ1-1|few
TGTGCCAGTAAGGTCGGCATGAACACTGAAGCTTTCTTT
CASKVGMNTEAFF
>TRBV30|TRBD1|TRBJ2-7|once
TGTGCCTGGAGTTCGACAGGGGCCTACGAGCAGTACTTC
CAWSSTGAYEQYF
>TRBV5-1|.|TRBJ2-1|.
TGCGCCAGCAGCTTGGCCGCTCGCGGCAATGAGCAGTTCTTC
CASSLAARGNEQFF
>TRBV27|.|TRBJ2-1|.
TGTGCCAGCAGTTTATCGGTGGGGGGTTTCTACAATGAGCAGTTCTTC
CASSLSVGGFYNEQFF
>TRBV3-1|.|TRBJ1-1|few
TGTGCCAGCAGGAATTGGGGCAGCCGGAACACTGAAGCTTTCTTT
CASRNWGSRNTEAFF
>TRBV7-3|.|TRBJ2-3|few
TGTGCCAGCAGCTTAAGGGGTGGCGGTTCGACAGATACGCAGTATTTT
CASSLRGGGSTDTQYF
>TRBV3-1|TRBD2|TRBJ2-1|.
TGTGCCAGCAGCCGCCGGACTAGCGGGGCGGACAATGAGCAGTTCTTC
CASSRRTSGADNEQFF
>TRBV6-1|.|TRBJ1-2|.
TGTGCCAGCAGTGAAGACAGGGCCGGCAGCTACACCTTC
CASSEDRAGSYTF
>TRBV7-2|TRBD1|TRBJ1-3|many
TGTGCCAGCAGCCAGACAGGGGTCGGGGGAAACACCATATATTTT
CASSQTGVGGNTIYF
>TRBV6-5|.|TRBJ2-5|few
TGTGCCCTCGGGTGTGAGACCCAGTACTTC
CALGCETQYF
>TRBV7-8|TRBD1|TRBJ2-2|.
TGTGCCAGCAGCCCCGGGACAGGAGGGGAAACCGGGGAGCTGTTTTTT
CASSPGTGGETGELFF
>TRBV7-6|.|TRBJ2-7|.
TGTGCCAGCAGCCTCGACCATAAACCGGCGGGATTCGAGCAGTACTTC
CASSLDHKPAGFEQYF
>TRBV7-2|TRBD1|TRBJ2-7|.
TGTGCCGGCAGCCGACAGGGCTGGCAGTACTTC
CAGSRQGWQYF
>TRBV6-1|.|TRBJ2-6|.
TGTGCCAGCAGTCATATAGGGGGAACCTCTGGGGCCAACGTCCTGACTTTC
CASSHIGGTSGANVLTF
>TRBV5-6|.|TRBJ2-4|many
TGTGCCAGCAGCTCTTGGACGGGGTCAGACATTCAGTACTTC
CASSSWTGSDIQYF
>TRBV20-1|TRBD2|TRBJ2-7|few
TGCAGTGCTAGAGAATCTAGCGGGGGAACCTACGAGCAGTACTTC
CSARESSGGTYEQYF
>TRBV4-1|TRBD2|TRBJ2-3|few
TGCGCCAGCAGCCTGACCGGGGGGGCGGGCTTCTCTAGCACAGATACGCAGTATTTT
CASSLTGGAGFSSTDTQYF
>TRBV5-1|.|TRBJ2-7|few
TGCGCCAGCAGCGTCAGGGGAACCTCCTACGAGCAGTACTTC
CASSVRGTSYEQYF
>TRBV4-1|.|TRBJ1-5|few
TGCGCCAGCAGCCAAGGAGGCAGGGCCGGTTATCAGCCCCAGCATTTT
CASSQGGRAGYQPQHF
>TRBV27|TRBD1|TRBJ1-2|few
TGTGCCAGCAGTTTATCTGGGGACAGGGGGCCTGGCTACACCTTC
CASSLSGDRGPGYTF
>TRBV7-2|.|TRBJ1-1|many
TGTGCCAGCAGCTTATCAGAAAACACTGAAGCTTTCTTT
CASSLSENTEAFF
>TRBV6-5|.|TRBJ1-2|.
TGTGCCAGCAGTTACAGGCTCGCCAATGGCTACACCTTC
CASSYRLANGYTF
>TRBV6-6|.|TRBJ2-3|.
TGTGCCAGCAGCAAGCTAGCGTTGACAGATACGCAGTATTTT
CASSKLALTDTQYF
>TRBV6-5|TRBD1|TRBJ1-6|few
TGTGCCAGCAGTTACTCCATCGGACAGGGAAGTTCATCCTATAATTCACCCCTCCACTTT
CASSYSIGQGSSSYNSPLHF
>TRBV24-1|.|TRBJ2-1|.
TGTGCCACCAGTGATTCTAGCTCCTACAATGAGCAGTTCTTC
CATSDSSSYNEQFF
>TRBV6-1|.|TRBJ2-1|.
TGTGCCAGCAGGGGCTCGGGCAGGGAAAAGAAGTTCTTC
CASRGSGREKKFF
>TRBV5-1|.|TRBJ2-1|few
TGCGCCAGCAGCCCCGGGGTTAGCCACGGGGATGAGCAGTTCTTC
CASSPGVSHGDEQFF
>TRBV5-1|TRBD1|TRBJ2-7|few
TGCGCCAGCAGCACCGGGACAGGGGGCTACCACGAGCAGTACTTC
CASSTGTGGYHEQYF
>TRBV14|.|TRBJ2-7|.
TGTGCCAGCAGCCAAGACTCCGGGGTTTGGAACGAGCAGTACTTC
CASSQDSGVWNEQYF
>TRBV5-1|.|TRBJ2-3|few
TGCGCCAGCAGCAGGGGGGGTCTAGGGCCCACAGATACGCAGTATTTT
CASSRGGLGPTDTQYF